This record concerns one TCR beta chain sequence. Germline CDR1 reads SGHDN; CDR2 reads FVKESK. The CDR3 covers 18 residues. The germline V and J ends were trimmed by 0 bases and 4 bases, with 19 bases remaining between them. These data are taken from a study of technical replicates of blood from a handful of donors. Profiled with immunoSEQ multiplex PCR; TCRdb holds only in-frame clones, not every one. Among some 48,000 clones, roughly 95% were seen once, and the ten largest hold roughly 0.36%. The material sequenced was T cells isolated from PBMCs. The sequence derives from a human donor in good health. The gene calls are TRBV14 and TRBJ1-3; tentatively, D is TRBD1 (6 bases). DNA of the CDR3: TGTGCCAGCAGCCAAGAAACTGTAGGACAGAGAAGAGGAAACACCATATATTTT. Protein sequence: CASSQETVGQRRGNTIYF.